This TCR beta chain was sequenced in a study of blood T cell repertoires in COVID-19 (TCRdb year 2020). About the full investigation: The collaborator samples originated in the United States, Italy and Spain and spanned the acute and convalescent phases of COVID-19. The material from the prospective study consisted of cDNA or gDNA derived from T cells, B-cell-depleted T cells, or PBMCs. Subjects who had been exposed to COVID-19, were actively infected with it, or had recovered from it provided the deeply sampled blood TCRbeta repertoires that made up the dataset. The repertoires were released in a freely available public database intended as a resource for research on the immune response to SARS-CoV-2. The samples were drawn from two sources: the first 160 participants of the ongoing ImmuneRACE study, and over 1,000 subjects contributed by 6 global collaborators. Nearly every sample came with metadata listing a de-identified subject ID, COVID-19 status, age in years and sex. Where available, HLA class I and class II types were taken from metadata supplied by the sample provider and were not determined by assay-based typing. What the work shows at the level of the full study, not this receptor alone: Clinical and demographic metadata were provided uncurated, with the amount varying by source and participant.

The immunoSEQ Assay, a bias-controlled multiplex PCR, was used to amplify TCRbeta CDR3 regions from genomic DNA. The authors' analysis ran thus. Nucleated cell counts per sample were estimated from amplification of reference gene primers within the assay. To quantify the absolute abundance of each unique TCRbeta CDR3 rearrangement, sequence reads were collapsed and filtered. For each sample, productive Simpson clonality was calculated as the square root of Simpson's diversity index across productive rearrangements. Here the immuneACCESS table is served through TCRdb, limited to in-frame sequences with V and J called. Missing clones are a known gap in these copies; in checked studies unresolved V genes cover under half, and the rest lacks a known reason. The D gene and trimming were derived from the DNA, and the V and J assignments and clone size from that table. Here the sample has 95,000 to 150,000 clones; about 85% occur a single time. In total, the top ten clones hold 12% of the sample.

Remarks on this clone: Its cognate antigen has yet to be identified. No much larger clone exists at a distance of one base, and base qualities are not known.

Counted from cysteine to phenylalanine, this CDR3 has 16 amino acids. The DNA shown is the 48-base CDR3, in frame from base 1. The germline V gene (reference sequence) yields MNHEY for CDR1 and SMNVEV for CDR2. V lost 6 bases and J lost 0 bases; the stretch between them is 12 bases long. Whole blood was collected in K2EDTA tubes by collaborating institutions according to the institutions' own protocols. For TCRbeta analysis, collaborator samples were shipped as frozen whole blood, as isolated PBMCs, or as DNA extracted from either sample type. Sequencing used peripheral blood. The origin of this receptor is a man in his 60s with acute or convalescent COVID-19. The chain links TRBV27 with TRBJ1-6; 5 matching bases give a weak D call of TRBD1. Here is the DNA: TGTGCCAGCAGATTAACAGGCAGCTCCTATAATTCACCCCTCCACTTT. This codes for CASRLTGSSYNSPLHF.